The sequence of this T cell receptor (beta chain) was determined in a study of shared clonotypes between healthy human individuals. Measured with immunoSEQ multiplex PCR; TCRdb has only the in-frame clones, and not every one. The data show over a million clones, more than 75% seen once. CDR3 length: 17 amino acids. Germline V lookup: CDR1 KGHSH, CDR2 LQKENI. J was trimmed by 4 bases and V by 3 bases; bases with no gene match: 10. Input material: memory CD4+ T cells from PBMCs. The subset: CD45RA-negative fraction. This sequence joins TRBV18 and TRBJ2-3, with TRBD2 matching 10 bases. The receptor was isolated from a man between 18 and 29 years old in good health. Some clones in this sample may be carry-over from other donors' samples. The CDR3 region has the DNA TGTGCCAGCTCACCCAAGGCTAGCGGGGGCCAAGCAGATACGCAGTATTTT. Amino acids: CASSPKASGGQADTQYF.